A selection of T cell receptor beta chains follows, all from one sample in a study of molecular identifiers for immune sequencing clone quantification. From the PCR reads, TCRdb called clonotypes with MiXCR, one entry per CDR3 protein. The sample records approximately 10,000 distinct CDR3 sequences, roughly a sixth being singletons. Sample: naive CD8+ T cells from blood, with Jurkat cell RNA spiked in. These receptors were obtained from a human donor in good health. Some libraries in this study had Jurkat cell RNA spiked in. CDR3s include the opening cysteine and the closing phenylalanine or tryptophan. A D gene is named only where the DNA matches it firmly. Clone size is not always given. Where it is, it says once, few, many or a class for expanded clones.

v_call	d_call	clone_size	j_call	cdr3_nt	cdr3_aa
TRBV28	NA	medium-sized	TRBJ2-7	TGTGCCAGCAGTTTCACAGGGCCCTACGAGCAGTACTTC	CASSFTGPYEQYF
TRBV7-9	NA	medium-sized	TRBJ2-2	TGTGCCAGCAGCTTCCGACCCGGGGAGCTGTTTTTT	CASSFRPGELFF
TRBV23-1	TRBD1	few	TRBJ2-7	TGCGCCAGCAGTCGAAACGACAGGGGTTGTTCCTACGAGCAGTACTTC	CASSRNDRGCSYEQYF
TRBV6-2/TRBV6-3	NA	few	TRBJ2-1	TGTGCCAGCAGTTACTCGAACGGCTACGAACAGTTCTTC	CASSYSNGYEQFF
TRBV10-2	NA	many	TRBJ2-1	TGCGCCAGCAGTGAGGGAGGGCCCTATGAGCAGTTCTTC	CASSEGGPYEQFF
TRBV4-1	TRBD1	many	TRBJ1-5	TGCGCCAGCAGCCAATTGACAGGGGGGAATCAGCCCCAGCATTTT	CASSQLTGGNQPQHF
TRBV7-6	TRBD2	medium-sized	TRBJ2-1	TGTGCCAGCAGCGCGGGACTAGCGGGGGCCAATGAGCAGTTCTTC	CASSAGLAGANEQFF
TRBV6-6	NA	medium-sized	TRBJ2-1	TGTGCCAGCAGTTACTCCCTAGGTCAAAGGGGCAATGAGCAGTTCTTC	CASSYSLGQRGNEQFF
TRBV29-1	TRBD2	medium-sized	TRBJ2-2	TGCAGCGTTGTCTTAGCGGGAACGAACACCGGGGAGCTGTTTTTT	CSVVLAGTNTGELFF
TRBV5-4	NA	medium-sized	TRBJ2-5	TGTGCCAGCAGCTTGGTCCCGGACGGAGAAGAGACCCAGTACTTC	CASSLVPDGEETQYF
TRBV7-8	NA	medium-sized	TRBJ2-3	TGTGCCAGCAGCTTACAAGATACGCAGTATTTT	CASSLQDTQYF
TRBV15	NA	many	TRBJ1-5	TGTGCCACCAGCCTACGCGGTAGAAAGCCCCAGCATTTT	CATSLRGRKPQHF
TRBV6-2/TRBV6-3	NA	NA	TRBJ2-7	TGTGCCAGCAGTGACCTCCTCTCCTACGAGCAGTACTTC	CASSDLLSYEQYF
TRBV7-9	TRBD2	medium-sized	TRBJ2-4	TGTGCCAGCAGCTCCGAGCGGGAGGGCCGGTACATTCAGTACTTC	CASSSEREGRYIQYF
TRBV4-1	NA	many	TRBJ1-5	TGCGCCAGCAGCCAAGATGGGGTCTTAGACAATCAGCCCCAGCATTTT	CASSQDGVLDNQPQHF
TRBV28	TRBD2	medium-sized	TRBJ2-7	TGTGCCAGCAGTTTCCCCCCTAGCGGGAGCTCCTACGAGCAGTACTTC	CASSFPPSGSSYEQYF
TRBV11-2	NA	many	TRBJ1-1	TGTGCCAGCAGCCGTACTTACACTGAAGCTTTCTTT	CASSRTYTEAFF
TRBV9	NA	NA	TRBJ1-1	TGTGCCAGCAGCGCCGGACAGACTTCGAACACTGAAGCTTTCTTT	CASSAGQTSNTEAFF
TRBV27	TRBD2	few	TRBJ2-5	TGTGCCAGCAGTTTGGTATTAGCGGGAGGAGGAGAGACCCAGTACTTC	CASSLVLAGGGETQYF
TRBV3-1	NA	medium-sized	TRBJ2-7	TGTGCCAGCGAGGCCGGGACCTACGAGCAGTACTTC	CASEAGTYEQYF
TRBV12-3/TRBV12-4	NA	NA	TRBJ1-4	TGTGCCAGCAGCCTGCGGGGCGAAAAACTGTTTTTT	CASSLRGEKLFF
TRBV7-2	NA	medium-sized	TRBJ2-3	TGTGCCAGCAGCTTAGGGGCCGGGGATTCAGATACGCAGTATTTT	CASSLGAGDSDTQYF
TRBV6-2/TRBV6-3	TRBD2	few	TRBJ2-1	TGTGCCAGCAGTTACATGGGACTAGCTGGGAATGAGCAGTTCTTC	CASSYMGLAGNEQFF
TRBV27	NA	NA	TRBJ2-7	TGTGCCAGCAGTACGGGACGGGGGTACGAGCAGTACTTC	CASSTGRGYEQYF
TRBV27	TRBD1	many	TRBJ2-1	TGTGCCACCAGAAAACACCGGGACAGGGGCTTTGGGGAGCAGTTCTTC	CATRKHRDRGFGEQFF
TRBV13	NA	medium-sized	TRBJ2-4	TGTGCCAGCAGCTCGAGGGGAGCCAAAAACATTCAGTACTTC	CASSSRGAKNIQYF
TRBV7-8	NA	medium-sized	TRBJ2-1	TGTGCCAGCAGCTTAGAGAGCTTCTACAATGAGCAGTTCTTC	CASSLESFYNEQFF
TRBV7-9	TRBD1	medium-sized	TRBJ2-7	TGTGCCAGCAGCGTAGGGACAGAGGGTCCCTACGAGCAGTACTTC	CASSVGTEGPYEQYF
TRBV6-4	NA	many	TRBJ1-1	TGTGCCAGCAGTGACTTCTCCGGGGAAGCTTTCTTT	CASSDFSGEAFF
TRBV27	TRBD1	many	TRBJ2-6	TGTGCCAGCAGTCCCCAGGGGGCTGGCTCTGGGGCCAACGTCCTGACTTTC	CASSPQGAGSGANVLTF
TRBV21-1	NA	many	TRBJ2-5	TGTGCCAGCAGCAAAGAGCGGGAGTTTGAGACCCAGTACTTC	CASSKEREFETQYF
TRBV20-1	TRBD2	medium-sized	TRBJ2-7	TGCAGTACTAGCGGGACCATCGAGCAGTACTTC	CSTSGTIEQYF
TRBV27	NA	medium-sized	TRBJ1-5	TGTGCCAGCAGTGACGGGACATATAGCAATCAGCCCCAGCATTTT	CASSDGTYSNQPQHF
TRBV5-1	NA	few	TRBJ2-1	TGCGCCAGCAGCTTGGAGACACGGAATGAGCAGTTCTTC	CASSLETRNEQFF
TRBV6-6	NA	NA	TRBJ1-1	TGTGCCAGCATCCTACCCCCCAGAGCTGGGACTGCGAACACTGAAGCTTTCTTT	CASILPPRAGTANTEAFF
TRBV19	NA	medium-sized	TRBJ1-1	TGTGCCAGTAGTATAAAAGTGGTCTCTGAAGCTTTCTTT	CASSIKVVSEAFF
TRBV11-2	TRBD2	many	TRBJ2-1	TGTGCCAGCAGCTTATTGAGCGGGAGATGGTACAATGAGCAGTTCTTC	CASSLLSGRWYNEQFF
TRBV7-9	NA	medium-sized	TRBJ2-2	TGTGCCAGCAGCCCCCTTAAAGGGCTTGACAGGGAGCTGTTTTTT	CASSPLKGLDRELFF
TRBV7-9	TRBD1	many	TRBJ1-2	TGTGCCAGCAGCCCCGGACAGGGGACCTATGGCTACACCTTC	CASSPGQGTYGYTF
TRBV7-9	NA	NA	TRBJ1-2	TGTGCCAGCAGCTTAGAAGGCAGGATCGACTATGGCTACACCTTC	CASSLEGRIDYGYTF
TRBV3-1	NA	medium-sized	TRBJ2-2	TGTGCCAGCAGCCAAGATAGTCTTAGAGGGCTGAACACCGGGGAGCTGTTTTTT	CASSQDSLRGLNTGELFF
TRBV5-1	NA	medium-sized	TRBJ1-5	TGCGCCAGCAGCTTGGGAGGGAAGACGAATCAGCCCCAGCATTTT	CASSLGGKTNQPQHF
TRBV23-1	NA	few	TRBJ1-6	TGCGCCAGCAGTCAAGACACAGGGAAATCCTATAATTCACCCCTCCACTTT	CASSQDTGKSYNSPLHF
TRBV27	TRBD2	NA	TRBJ2-2	TGTGCCAGCAATACTATAGCGGGATACACCGGGGAGCTGTTTTTT	CASNTIAGYTGELFF
TRBV2	TRBD1	many	TRBJ2-3	TGTGCCAGCAAGTATGGGACAGGTGACCTCTTGGGGCAGTATTTT	CASKYGTGDLLGQYF
TRBV19	TRBD1	few	TRBJ1-1	TGTGCCAGTAGCTCCGGGACAGGGGACTCAAACACTGAAGCTTTCTTT	CASSSGTGDSNTEAFF
TRBV11-3	NA	many	TRBJ2-1	TGTGCCAGCAGCTCCCGAAGTGGGAGTATGATCAATGAGCAGTTCTTC	CASSSRSGSMINEQFF
TRBV7-9	NA	NA	TRBJ2-6	TGTGCCAGCAGCTTAGCGGTAGGGACTGGGGCCAACGTCCTGACTTTC	CASSLAVGTGANVLTF
TRBV12-5	NA	few	TRBJ1-1	TGTGCTAGTGCCCAATATCGGGTGAACACTGAAGCTTTCTTT	CASAQYRVNTEAFF
TRBV27	TRBD1	few	TRBJ2-7	TGTGCCAGCAGTTTAAAGGGACAGAGCTACGAGCAGTACTTC	CASSLKGQSYEQYF
TRBV29-1	TRBD1	many	TRBJ2-7	TGCAGCGTTGAAACCGGGACAGGGACCTACGAGCAGTACTTC	CSVETGTGTYEQYF
TRBV7-9	TRBD1	many	TRBJ1-1	TGTGCCAGCAGCTTGAAACCGGGACAGGGGCCCACTGAAGCTTTCTTT	CASSLKPGQGPTEAFF
TRBV11-2	NA	many	TRBJ2-5	TGTGCCAGCAGCTTCCCAGAACGGGATAAAGAGACCCAGTACTTC	CASSFPERDKETQYF